Each of the 27 T cell receptor beta chains below was sequenced from the same sample in a study of cytomegalovirus exposure and HLA in healthy donors. The PCR was carried out with 60 Vbeta primers and 13 Jbeta primers. Method: immunoSEQ multiplex PCR; TCRdb's copy keeps in-frame clones and lacks some. The sample records 150,000 to 200,000 clones, 84% being singletons. Sequences were obtained from PBMCs. All receptors derive from a boy aged 5-17 years in good health and CMV-seronegative.

The gene calls are TRBV19 and TRBJ2-2, with 7 bases aligning to TRBD2. The CDR3 is 17 amino acids. Per germline, CDR1 LNHDA and CDR2 SQIVND (reference sequence). Trimming removed 4 bases from V and 4 bases from J; junction bases left unmatched: 12. CDR3 nucleotide sequence: TGTGCCAGTAGTACCCACAGAGCGGGGTTAACCACCGGGGAGCTGTTTTTT. Protein sequence: CASSTHRAGLTTGELFF.

The chain joins TRBV10-3 to TRBJ1-3; unclear D gene. Trimming removed 8 bases at V and 3 bases at J, with 14 bases between. Germline CDR1 and CDR2: ENHRY and SYGVKD. This CDR3 contains 14 residues. CDR3 nucleotide sequence: TGTGCCATCGGGTCACGGGAGCGTGGAAACACCATATATTTT. This gives the protein CAIGSRERGNTIYF.

The table lists this clone with a count of one. This chain connects TRBV7-3 to TRBJ2-7, with 7 bases fitting TRBD1. The V gene end was trimmed by 7 bases and the J gene end by 5 bases; junction bases not matched to a gene: 20. The CDR3 has 17 residues. Germline V lookup: CDR1 SGHTA, CDR2 FQGTGA. The CDR3 sequence: CASNLPPSRDSFNEQYF. CDR3 bases: TGTGCCAGCAACCTACCCCCCTCCCGGGACAGCTTCAACGAGCAGTACTTC.

This chain joins TRBV11-3 and TRBJ1-3; 8 bases align to TRBD1. V dropped 4 bases and J dropped 9; count of bases not matched to a gene: 8. The germline V gene has CDR1 SGHNT and CDR2 YENEEA. This CDR3 spans 14 amino acids. CDR3 sequence (DNA): TGTGCCAGCAGCTCTCACCAGGGGGCAGGCACCATATATTTT. It encodes CASSSHQGAGTIYF.

The chain recombines TRBV6-1 with TRBJ1-1; D gene uncertain. V lost 0 bases, J lost 11 bases, and 13 bases lay in between. CDR1 is MNHNS and CDR2 is SASEGT in the germline V gene. This CDR3 contains 13 residues. CDR3 protein: CASSEALGRGAFF. The DNA of the CDR3 is TGTGCCAGCAGTGAAGCGCTCGGGAGAGGGGCTTTCTTT.

In its sample, this clone was seen a few times. This chain connects TRBV7-3 to TRBJ1-2; 7 bases line up with TRBD1. V was clipped by 5 bases and J by 2 bases; unmatched bases: 2. The CDR3 sequence is 13 residues long. The germline CDR1 and CDR2 sequences are SGHTA and FQGTGA. CDR3 region: CASSETGNYGYTF. CDR3 DNA sequence: TGTGCCAGCAGCGAGACAGGGAACTATGGCTACACCTTC.

The rearrangement uses TRBV7-9 and TRBJ2-7, with D unresolved. Trimming removed 5 bases from V and 4 bases from J, with 21 bases in between. Germline CDR1 and CDR2: SEHNR and FQNEAQ (reference sequence). The CDR3 runs to 16 residues. CDR3: CASSHSERSPRYEQYF. In nucleotides, the CDR3 is TGTGCCAGCAGCCACTCCGAGAGATCCCCCCGTTACGAGCAGTACTTC.

V gene TRBV27 combines with J gene TRBJ2-2; TRBD2 is a possible D gene (7 bases). Germline V gene lookup returns CDR1 MNHEY and CDR2 SMNVEV (reference sequence). The ends were cut back, 3 bases at V and 5 bases at J, with 13 bases in the middle. The CDR3 loop spans 15 amino acids. The CDR3 is CASSFRRGGTGELFF. DNA of the CDR3: TGTGCCAGCAGTTTTAGGAGGGGGGGGACCGGGGAGCTGTTTTTT.

CDR3 nucleotides: TGTGCCAGCAGGAGGACTAGCGGGAGTCTAAATGAGCAGTTCTTC. Amino acid sequence: CASRRTSGSLNEQFF. The chain couples TRBV27 to TRBJ2-1; 13 bases are shared with TRBD2. The CDR3 covers 15 residues. The germline CDR1 and CDR2 sequences are MNHEY and SMNVEV (reference sequence). V trimming: 6 bases; J trimming: 7 bases; junction bases outside the gene matches: 6.

This clone appeared a single time. V usage is TRBV9 and J usage is TRBJ1-2; 8 positions match TRBD1. V lost 2 bases and J lost 3; bases outside the gene matches: 6. The CDR3 totals 15 residues. Germline V lookup: CDR1 SGDLS, CDR2 YYNGEE. The CDR3 coding sequence is TGTGCCAGCAGCGTTAGCCTCAGGGGGCACTATGGCTACACCTTC. It encodes CASSVSLRGHYGYTF.

V is TRBV9 and J is TRBJ2-3; 7 positions agree with TRBD2. J was trimmed by 2 bases and V by 7 bases; bases with no gene match: 7. The CDR3 totals 14 residues. CDR1 and CDR2 (germline): SGDLS, YYNGEE. The CDR3 protein is CASGPGGFTDTQYF. The CDR3 DNA sequence: TGTGCCAGCGGGCCGGGGGGTTTCACAGATACGCAGTATTTT.

The rearrangement links TRBV9 to TRBJ2-7, with a weak D call TRBD2 (5 bases). V lost 3 bases and J lost 0, with 10 bases in between. The germline CDR1 and CDR2 sequences are SGDLS and YYNGEE. The CDR3 has 14 amino acids. CDR3 sequence (DNA): TGTGCCAGCAGCGAGGACTTATACTCCTACGAGCAGTACTTC. Translated: CASSEDLYSYEQYF.

The V gene is TRBV7-8, the J gene TRBJ1-2; D possibly corresponds to TRBD1 (6 bases). Germline CDR1 reads SGHVS; CDR2 reads FQNEAQ. CDR3 length: 16 amino acids. V was shortened by 2 bases and J by 8 bases, with 21 bases between the two germline ends. The CDR3 coding sequence is TGTGCCAGCAGCTTACCGGTCAGGGGTCAGAGCCTAGGCTACACCTTC. Encoded protein: CASSLPVRGQSLGYTF.

The chain combines TRBV6-4 with TRBJ2-2, with 7 bases that match TRBD1. J was trimmed by 3 bases and V by 5 bases; bases with no gene match: 3. This CDR3 region has 14 residues. Per the germline V gene, CDR1 is MRHNA and CDR2 is SNTAGT. The CDR3 bases are TGTGCCAGCAGTCCCGGGACAGACACCGGGGAGCTGTTTTTT. Amino acid sequence: CASSPGTDTGELFF.

The chain has TRBV11-3 and TRBJ2-5; D is perhaps TRBD1 (5 bases). Germline CDR1 reads SGHNT; CDR2 reads YENEEA. The CDR3 totals 15 residues. Trimming removed 2 bases from V and 4 bases from J, with 14 bases in between. Here the CDR3 DNA reads TGTGCCAGCAGCTTAAGCCACCAACAGGCAGAGACCCAGTACTTC. Translating it yields CASSLSHQQAETQYF.

The CDR3 DNA is TGTGCCAGCGTTCAGGGGGCGGTTACTGAAGCTTTCTTT. Its translation is CASVQGAVTEAFF. The chain uses TRBV28 and TRBJ1-1, with TRBD1 matching over 8 bases. This CDR3 spans 13 amino acids. Losses at the gene ends were 8 bases for V and 5 bases for J; bases not matched to a gene: 7. The V gene's germline CDR1 is MDHEN and CDR2 SYDVKM.

This clone was counted a single time. The sample holds other DNA sequences that translate to the same CDR3. The chain uses TRBV9 and TRBJ2-2, with unresolved D. Germline V gene data show CDR1 as SGDLS and CDR2 as YYNGEE. The CDR3 totals 12 residues. V dropped 0 bases and J dropped 6 bases, with 3 bases sitting between them. Here the CDR3 reads CASSVAAGELFF. The CDR3 DNA is TGTGCCAGCAGCGTAGCCGCCGGGGAGCTGTTTTTT.

V usage is TRBV7-8 and J usage is TRBJ1-2; D might be TRBD1 (5 bases). Germline CDR1 SGHVS, CDR2 FQNEAQ. There are 14 residues in the CDR3. The V and J ends lost 4 bases and 4 bases respectively, with 13 bases between them. The CDR3 protein is CASSSDQGGYGYTF. DNA for the CDR3: TGTGCCAGCAGCTCCGACCAGGGAGGCTATGGCTACACCTTC.

This chain joins TRBV15 and TRBJ2-7; the D is unclear. Trimming cost V 0 bases and J 7 bases, with 10 bases left between them. The CDR3 spans 13 residues. Germline CDR1 LNHNV, CDR2 YYDKDF (reference sequence). The CDR3 sequence: CATSRDFLGEQYF. Written as DNA, the CDR3 is TGTGCCACCAGCAGAGACTTCCTCGGGGAGCAGTACTTC.

In its sample, this clone was seen once. The chain is built from TRBV28 and TRBJ1-2, with TRBD1 as a possible D gene (5 bases). Germline V CDR1 and CDR2: MDHEN, SYDVKM. The V and J ends lost 2 bases and 3 bases respectively, with 19 bases between them. This CDR3 is 17 amino acids long. CDR3 DNA sequence: TGTGCCAGCAGTTTAGTCAGGGAGGGCCGGTTACACTATGGCTACACCTTC. It yields the protein CASSLVREGRLHYGYTF.

The J gene is TRBJ2-1, the V gene TRBV2; 14 bases agree with TRBD2. Trimming cost V 6 bases and J 6 bases; bases outside gene matches: 10. The CDR3 contains 17 residues. Germline V gene data show CDR1 as SNHLY and CDR2 as FYNNEI. The chain's CDR3 is CASSKTSGRALGNEQFF. The CDR3 bases are TGTGCCAGCAGCAAGACTAGCGGGAGGGCCCTGGGCAATGAGCAGTTCTTC. The full variable domain, its missing parts supplied by reference TRBV2 and TRBJ2-1, is EPEVTQTPSHQVTQMGQEVILRCVPISNHLYFYWYRQILGQKVEFLVSFYNNEISEKSEIFDDQFSVERPDGSNFTLKIRSTKLEDSAMYFCASSKTSGRALGNEQFFGPGTRLTVL.

The V gene is TRBV18, the J gene TRBJ2-1; 9 bases fit TRBD2. Per the germline V gene, CDR1 is KGHSH and CDR2 is LQKENI. V lost 6 bases and J lost 1; bases outside the gene matches: 7. This CDR3 is 16 amino acids long. Written as DNA, the CDR3 is TGTGCCAGCTCCTTGTCTAGCGGGACATCCTACAATGAGCAGTTCTTC. Amino acids: CASSLSSGTSYNEQFF.

V is TRBV7-9 and J is TRBJ2-7; 7 nucleotides agree with TRBD2. The junction had 13 bases not matched to a gene; V was cut back by 5 bases and J by 3 bases. The CDR3 is made up of 16 amino acids. Germline assignment: CDR1 SEHNR and CDR2 FQNEAQ (reference sequence). The CDR3 protein is CASSGRGEAEYYEQYF. In DNA form, the CDR3 reads TGTGCCAGCAGCGGGAGGGGAGAAGCGGAGTACTACGAGCAGTACTTC.

The rearrangement joins TRBV5-6 to TRBJ1-1; tentatively, D is TRBD1 (5 bases). Per germline, CDR1 SGHDT and CDR2 YYEEEE. With 4 bases removed from V and 1 base from J, the gap between germline ends came to 11 bases. The length of the CDR3 is 14 residues. The CDR3, as DNA: TGTGCCAGCAGCCTCCCGGGGGGGAACACTGAAGCTTTCTTT. Protein: CASSLPGGNTEAFF. Variable domain in full (rest from reference TRBV5-6 and TRBJ1-1): DAGVTQSPTHLIKTRGQQVTLRCSPKSGHDTVSWYQQALGQGPQFIFQYYEEEERQRGNFPDRFSGHQFPNYSSELNVNALLLGDSALYLCASSLPGGNTEAFFGQGTRLTVV.

The chain combines TRBV12-5 with TRBJ2-5; TRBD1 aligns across 11 bases. The CDR3 is 21 amino acids. After removal of 0 bases from V and 0 bases from J, the junction contained 15 bases not matched to a gene. Germline V CDR1 and CDR2: LGHNT, FRNRAP. The CDR3 nucleotides are TGTGCTAGTGGTTTGGTTGTAGTAGGGACAGGGGGATTTTTGGACCAAGAGACCCAGTACTTC. Translation: CASGLVVVGTGGFLDQETQYF. Together with reference TRBV12-5 and TRBJ2-5, the CDR3 gives the full variable domain: DARVTQTPRHKVTEMGQEVTMRCQPILGHNTVFWYRQTMMQGLELLAYFRNRAPLDDSGMPKDRFSAEMPDATLATLKIQPSEPRDSAVYFCASGLVVVGTGGFLDQETQYFGPGTRLLVL.

The chain carries TRBV29-1 and TRBJ1-5; TRBD1 matches at 9 bases. The CDR3 is made up of 14 amino acids. Germline CDR1 and CDR2: SQVTM and ANQGSEA. V lost 5 bases to trimming and J lost 3 bases; unmatched junction nucleotides: 5. In nucleotides, the CDR3 is TGCAGCGTTAGGGACAGGGACACCAATCAGCCCCAGCATTTT. Protein product: CSVRDRDTNQPQHF.

V and J are TRBV9 and TRBJ2-7; TRBD1 matches at 8 bases. This CDR3 has 15 amino acids. V shed 5 bases, J shed 6 bases, and the junction held 13 bases outside the gene matches. Germline CDR1 and CDR2: SGDLS and YYNGEE. The CDR3 coding sequence is TGTGCCAGCAGTGCAGGGGGCGCAGTGGTGGGCGAGCAGTACTTC. Protein: CASSAGGAVVGEQYF.